One sample yielded the 20 T cell receptor beta chains listed below, sequenced in a study of technical replicates of blood from several donors. Measured with immunoSEQ multiplex PCR; TCRdb has only the in-frame clones, and not every one. The sample contains 55,000 to 75,000 clones, roughly 95% of which appear only once. Source material: PBMCs. The receptors here all came from a human donor in good health. Some clones in this sample may be carry-over from other donors' samples.

The genes are TRBV27 and TRBJ2-7; tentative D call: TRBD2 (5 bases). CDR1 is MNHEY, CDR2 SMNVEV, per germline (reference sequence). The CDR3 length is 16 residues. V was trimmed by 5 bases and J by 2 bases, leaving 19 bases between them. The CDR3: CASSPFIRGSTYEQYF. In DNA form, the CDR3 reads TGTGCCAGCAGTCCATTCATCCGCGGGTCAACCTACGAGCAGTACTTC.

The chain recombines TRBV29-1 with TRBJ2-7; 8 positions agree with TRBD2. The V segment lost 6 bases and the J segment 0 bases; nucleotides outside the gene matches: 10. Germline V gene data show CDR1 as SQVTM and CDR2 as ANQGSEA. CDR3 size: 15 residues. The CDR3 sequence: CSVVRGLESSYEQYF. The CDR3 DNA is TGCAGCGTAGTACGGGGACTAGAGAGCTCCTACGAGCAGTACTTC.

The chain combines TRBV5-1 with TRBJ1-2, with D possibly TRBD1 on 5 matching bases. Germline CDR1 and CDR2: SGHRS and YFSETQ. The V gene lost 0 bases and the J gene lost 6 bases, with 12 bases spanning the gap. The CDR3 is made up of 14 amino acids. The CDR3 nucleotides read TGCGCCAGCAGCTTGGTTGCAGGGCCAGATGGCTACACCTTC. It encodes CASSLVAGPDGYTF.

The J gene is TRBJ2-1, the V gene TRBV11-2; 10 nucleotides line up with TRBD1. CDR3 length equals 15 residues. Germline V gives CDR1 SGHAT, CDR2 FQNNGV. The V segment lost 7 bases and the J segment 4 bases; nucleotides outside the gene matches: 7. CDR3 nucleotides: TGTGCCAGCACCTCAAGGGACAGGGGTTACAATGAGCAGTTCTTC. It specifies CASTSRDRGYNEQFF.

This rearrangement joins TRBV2 to TRBJ2-2, with D perhaps TRBD1 (5 bases). Germline V gene sequence: CDR1 SNHLY, CDR2 FYNNEI. The CDR3 extends over 13 amino acids. With 8 bases removed from V and 4 bases from J, the gap between germline ends came to 11 bases. CDR3 nucleotide sequence: TGTGCCAGCCAGTCAGGGCCCACCGGGGAGCTGTTTTTT. Translation gives CASQSGPTGELFF.

The chain links TRBV7-9 to TRBJ2-3; 11 positions match TRBD1. Looked up from germline, CDR1 is SEHNR and CDR2 is FQNEAQ (reference sequence). The CDR3 length is 17 residues. V was pared by 1 base and J by 6 bases, with 9 bases of the junction left unmatched. This CDR3 reads CASSLGVGQGASDTQYF. For the CDR3, the DNA is TGTGCCAGCAGCTTAGGAGTTGGACAGGGGGCTAGTGATACGCAGTATTTT.

CDR3 sequence: CASSVTTGGLSDTQYF. Written as DNA, the CDR3 is TGTGCCAGCAGCGTGACGACAGGGGGCCTTTCAGATACGCAGTATTTT. This chain connects TRBV9 to TRBJ2-3, with TRBD1 matching over 10 bases. Losses at the gene ends were 2 bases for V and 4 bases for J; bases not matched to a gene: 7. CDR1 SGDLS and CDR2 YYNGEE come from the germline V gene. The CDR3 is 16 residues long.

This rearrangement joins TRBV7-2 to TRBJ1-2; 7 bases line up with TRBD1. Germline V gene sequence: CDR1 SGHTA, CDR2 FQGNSA. The V segment lost 5 bases and the J segment 8 bases; nucleotides outside the gene matches: 11. This CDR3 has 14 residues. The DNA for the CDR3 is TGTGCCAGCAGCCCACAGGGGTTTTTCTCAGGCTACACCTTC. This codes for CASSPQGFFSGYTF.

This clone was detected only a few times. V usage is TRBV4-3 and J usage is TRBJ2-5; the match to TRBD1 covers 11 bases. V lost 4 bases, J lost 4 bases, and 5 bases stayed unmatched. The CDR3 has 15 residues. Germline CDR1 reads LGHNA; CDR2 reads YSLEER. DNA for the CDR3: TGCGCCAGCAGCCCAGGGACAGGGGGTGTAGAGACCCAGTACTTC. This codes for CASSPGTGGVETQYF.

The rearrangement uses TRBV30 and TRBJ2-7; TRBD2 agrees at 10 bases. CDR3 length: 12 amino acids. Germline CDR1 reads GTSNPN; CDR2 reads SVGIG (reference sequence). The V gene end was trimmed by 4 bases and the J gene end by 6 bases; junction bases not matched to a gene: 3. CDR3 amino acids: CAWKREGGEQYF. CDR3 nucleotides: TGTGCCTGGAAGCGGGAGGGAGGCGAGCAGTACTTC.

The chain employs TRBV7-9 and TRBJ1-6, with 8 bases fitting TRBD1. The CDR3 spans 16 residues. After removal of 5 bases from V and 6 bases from J, the junction contained 9 bases not matched to a gene. Germline lookup yields CDR1 SEHNR and CDR2 FQNEAQ (reference sequence). The CDR3 DNA reads TGTGCCAGCAGCCCCCAGACAGGGGCCGTTAATTCACCCCTCCACTTT. Amino acids: CASSPQTGAVNSPLHF.

The V and J genes are TRBV7-8 and TRBJ2-1; D might be TRBD2 (5 bases). Trimming shortened V by 5 bases and J by 7 bases, and 18 bases separated the two germline ends. Germline CDR1 reads SGHVS; CDR2 reads FQNEAQ. CDR3 length equals 15 residues. The CDR3 DNA sequence: TGTGCCAGCAGCCCGGGGTATCCCACGACTAATGAGCAGTTCTTC. Encoded protein: CASSPGYPTTNEQFF.

The chain is built from TRBV5-1 and TRBJ2-5; 7 nucleotides align to TRBD1. The V gene's germline CDR1 is SGHRS and CDR2 YFSETQ. With 6 bases clipped from V and 2 bases from J, the junction kept 13 bases outside the gene matches. CDR3 length: 16 residues. This chain's CDR3 is CASKVVPGQIQETQYF. For the CDR3, the DNA is TGCGCCAGCAAAGTCGTTCCGGGACAGATACAAGAGACCCAGTACTTC.

The V gene is TRBV7-9, the J gene TRBJ2-1; 8 positions match TRBD2. Germline CDR1 SEHNR, CDR2 FQNEAQ (reference sequence). Unmatched junction bases numbered 6, after V lost 5 bases and J lost 6 bases. The CDR3 runs 14 residues. The CDR3 region has the DNA TGTGCCAGCAGCCGGGGGGGTAGTCCCAATGAGCAGTTCTTC. This encodes CASSRGGSPNEQFF. Using reference TRBV7-9 and TRBJ2-1 for the parts outside the CDR3, the full variable domain is DTGVSQNPRHKITKRGQNVTFRCDPISEHNRLYWYRQTLGQGPEFLTYFQNEAQLEKSRLLSDRFSAERPKGSFSTLEIQRTEQGDSAMYLCASSRGGSPNEQFFGPGTRLTVL.

The genes are TRBV6-6 and TRBJ2-3; D gene unclear. Trimming took off 8 bases at V and 7 bases at J, with 16 bases between the two ends. The CDR3 extends over 13 amino acids. Germline loops: CDR1 MNHNY, CDR2 SVGAGI (reference sequence). The DNA of the CDR3 is TGTGCCAGCCTCGAGGATTTAGCTTATACGCAGTATTTT. Its translation: CASLEDLAYTQYF.

This chain uses TRBV4-1 with TRBJ1-1; TRBD1 aligns across 10 bases. The CDR3 extends over 18 amino acids. Germline CDR1 MGHRA, CDR2 YSYEKL. The J segment lost 4 bases and the V segment lost 4 bases, leaving 15 bases of the junction unmatched. CDR3 nucleotide sequence: TGCGCCAGCAGCCTAGAGACAGGGGGCTTCCTAGGGCGCACTGAAGCTTTCTTT. Translating gives CASSLETGGFLGRTEAFF.

This chain joins TRBV14 and TRBJ2-7, with D maybe TRBD2 (5 bases). Trimming pared 0 bases from V and 3 bases from J, leaving 12 bases between. Germline loops: CDR1 SGHDN, CDR2 FVKESK. This CDR3 is built from 15 residues. The CDR3 region is CASSQDLGVVYEQYF. CDR3 nucleotide sequence: TGTGCCAGCAGCCAAGACCTGGGAGTGGTCTACGAGCAGTACTTC.

The CDR3 DNA reads TGTGCCAGCAGTTACTCAGGACAGTATAACACTGAAGCTTTCTTT. Protein: CASSYSGQYNTEAFF. The V call is TRBV6-5, the J call TRBJ1-1; D possibly corresponds to TRBD1 (6 bases). Trimming cost V 0 bases and J 2 bases, with 10 bases left between them. The CDR3 covers 15 residues. CDR1 is MNHEY and CDR2 is SVGAGI in the germline V gene.

V usage is TRBV7-3 and J usage is TRBJ2-5, with 13 bases lining up with TRBD2. The CDR3 runs to 17 residues. V gave up 2 bases and J gave up 5 bases; unmatched junction bases: 8. Germline CDR1 is SGHTA and CDR2 is FQGTGA. CDR3 DNA: TGTGCCAGCAGCTTAGGGACTAGCGGGATCTCAGGGGAGACCCAGTACTTC. Amino acid sequence: CASSLGTSGISGETQYF.

This chain connects TRBV5-1 to TRBJ2-1; 11 nucleotides line up with TRBD2. After removal of 0 bases from V and 9 bases from J, the junction contained 5 bases not matched to a gene. CDR1 and CDR2 (germline): SGHRS, YFSETQ. This CDR3 spans 15 amino acids. The CDR3 nucleotides read TGCGCCAGCAGCTTGGAACTAGCGGGAGTACCTGAGCAGTTCTTC. Translating it yields CASSLELAGVPEQFF.